One sample yielded the 6 T cell receptor beta chains listed below, sequenced in a study of T-cell reconstitution after alpha-beta-depleted transplantation in children. Unique molecular identifiers were incorporated into the prepared TCRbeta library. Each CDR3 protein is one row after TCRdb ran MiXCR on the PCR reads. Of 190,000 or so distinct CDR3 sequences listed, 5.5% to 7% are singletons. The sequences come from PBMCs, collected before TCRalphabeta/CD19-depleted stem cell transplant. The receptor set was obtained from a girl under three years old with combined immunodeficiency, due to receive a stem cell transplant.

The V gene is TRBV27, the J gene TRBJ2-1, with 12 positions matching TRBD2. CDR1 and CDR2 (germline): MNHEY, SMNVEV (reference sequence). The junction had 5 bases not matched to a gene; V was cut back by 8 bases and J by 0 bases. The length of the CDR3 is 16 residues. The CDR3 region is CASLLAGGSSYNEQFF. CDR3 in DNA: TGTGCCAGCTTGCTAGCGGGAGGGAGCTCCTACAATGAGCAGTTCTTC.

The table lists this clonotype with many counts. The chain couples TRBV28 to TRBJ1-1; unclear D gene. The CDR3 has 14 residues. Trimming removed 7 bases at V and 0 bases at J, with 12 bases between. Germline V gene lookup returns CDR1 MDHEN and CDR2 SYDVKM. CDR3 in DNA: TGTGCCAGCAAACCCTGGGTAATGAACACTGAAGCTTTCTTT. Translated, it gives CASKPWVMNTEAFF.

This clonotype has at least ten counts. The chain employs TRBV4-2 and TRBJ1-2; D is ambiguous. Germline V gene lookup returns CDR1 LGHNA and CDR2 YNFKEQ. This CDR3 comprises 15 residues. Trimming shortened V by 0 bases and J by 4 bases, and 12 bases separated the two germline ends. CDR3 loop: CASSQEGTNGYGYTF. The CDR3, as DNA: TGTGCCAGCAGCCAAGAGGGCACGAACGGCTATGGCTACACCTTC.

This clonotype was seen many times. CDR3 in DNA: TGTGCCAGCAGCCCATGGGACAGATCCTACGAGCAGTACTTC. Translation gives CASSPWDRSYEQYF. The gene calls are TRBV7-9 and TRBJ2-7; 7 bases are shared with TRBD1. J lost 1 base, V lost 5 bases, and 5 bases had no gene match. From germline, CDR1 is SEHNR and CDR2 FQNEAQ (reference sequence). The CDR3 is 14 residues long.

This clonotype was counted at least ten times. This chain connects TRBV12-5 to TRBJ2-1, with TRBD1 identical over 7 bases. CDR3 size: 15 residues. Germline assignment: CDR1 LGHNT and CDR2 FRNRAP. Trimming cost V 5 bases and J 4 bases; bases outside gene matches: 8. The CDR3 nucleotides are TGTGCTAGTGGTCCACAACAGGGGACGTACAATGAGCAGTTCTTC. The encoded protein is CASGPQQGTYNEQFF.

This clonotype was observed many times. The chain links TRBV29-1 to TRBJ1-3; D uncertain. V was pared by 0 bases and J by 0 bases, with 12 bases between. This CDR3 has 16 amino acids. The germline V gene encodes CDR1 SQVTM and CDR2 ANQGSEA. Here the CDR3 DNA reads TGCAGCGTTGAAGATGAGGCAGGCCCCTCTGGAAACACCATATATTTT. Its protein product is CSVEDEAGPSGNTIYF.